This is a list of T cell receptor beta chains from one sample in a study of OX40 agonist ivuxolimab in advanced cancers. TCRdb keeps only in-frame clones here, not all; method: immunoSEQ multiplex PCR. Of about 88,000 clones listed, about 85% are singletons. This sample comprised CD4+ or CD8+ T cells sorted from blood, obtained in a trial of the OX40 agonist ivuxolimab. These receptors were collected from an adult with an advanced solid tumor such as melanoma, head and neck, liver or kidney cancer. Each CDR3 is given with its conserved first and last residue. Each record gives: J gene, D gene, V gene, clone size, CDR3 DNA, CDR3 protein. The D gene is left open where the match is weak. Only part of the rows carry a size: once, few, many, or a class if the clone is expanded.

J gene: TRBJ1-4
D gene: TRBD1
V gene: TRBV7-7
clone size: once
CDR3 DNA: TGTGCTAGCAGCCGCAGACAGGGGTATAATGAAAAACTGTTTTTT
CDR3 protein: CASSRRQGYNEKLFF

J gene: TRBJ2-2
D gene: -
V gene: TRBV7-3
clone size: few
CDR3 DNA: TGTGCCAGCGGGACCAGTCCCGCCGGGGAGCTGTTTTTT
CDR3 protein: CASGTSPAGELFF

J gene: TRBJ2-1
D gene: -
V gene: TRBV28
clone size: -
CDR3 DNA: TGTGCCAGCAGGTTGGACCTTTTGGGGGCGCATAATGAGCAGTTCTTC
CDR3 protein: CASRLDLLGAHNEQFF

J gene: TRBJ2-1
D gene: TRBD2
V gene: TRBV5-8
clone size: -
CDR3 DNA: TGTGCCAGCAGCTCGGCTATTAGCGGGAGGGCCGGCGATGAGCAGTTCTTC
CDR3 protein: CASSSAISGRAGDEQFF

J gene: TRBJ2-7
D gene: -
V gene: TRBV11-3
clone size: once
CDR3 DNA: TGTGCCAGCAGCTACGGAGTCGAGCAGTACTTC
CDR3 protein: CASSYGVEQYF

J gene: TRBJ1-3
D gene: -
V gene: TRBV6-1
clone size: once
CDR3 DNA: TGTGCCAGCAGTGACGCCGGAAACACCATATATTTT
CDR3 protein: CASSDAGNTIYF

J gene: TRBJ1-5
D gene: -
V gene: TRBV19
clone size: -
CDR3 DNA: TGTGCCAGTGGGCAATTGGTAGGTTCAATCAGATCCCAGCATTTT
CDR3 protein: CASGQLVGSIRSQHF

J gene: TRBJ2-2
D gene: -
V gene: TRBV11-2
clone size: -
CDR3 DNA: TGTGCCAGCACCCCACGGGACACCGGGGAGCTGTTTTTT
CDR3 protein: CASTPRDTGELFF

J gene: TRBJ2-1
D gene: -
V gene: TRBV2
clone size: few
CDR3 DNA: TGTGCCAGCAGTGAGACCGGGAGCGAGTACAATGAGCAGTTCTTC
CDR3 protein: CASSETGSEYNEQFF

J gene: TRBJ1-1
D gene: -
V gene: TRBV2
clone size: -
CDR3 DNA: TGTGCCAGCAGGAAGACGGTGAACACTGAAGCTTTCTTT
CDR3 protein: CASRKTVNTEAFF

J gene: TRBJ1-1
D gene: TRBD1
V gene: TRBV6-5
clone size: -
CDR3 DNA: TGTGCCAGCAGTTACTCGGCAGGGGGCCATACTGAAGCTTTCTTT
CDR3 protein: CASSYSAGGHTEAFF

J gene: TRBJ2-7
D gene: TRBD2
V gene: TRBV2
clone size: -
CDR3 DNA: TGTGCCAGCGCCTCCCACCCACCAGGACTAGCGTTAGGCGAGCAGTACTTC
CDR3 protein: CASASHPPGLALGEQYF

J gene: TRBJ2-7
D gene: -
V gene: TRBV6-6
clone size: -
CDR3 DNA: TGTGCCAGCAGCCCTCCCGGGTCCTACGAGCAGTACTTC
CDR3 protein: CASSPPGSYEQYF

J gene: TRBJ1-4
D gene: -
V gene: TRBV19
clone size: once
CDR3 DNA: TGTGCCAGTAGTATCCTTCGGACAGACCTAAATGAAAAACTGTTTTTT
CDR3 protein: CASSILRTDLNEKLFF

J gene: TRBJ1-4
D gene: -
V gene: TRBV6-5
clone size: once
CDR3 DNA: TGTGCCAGCAAGGGGGGGGTCGGTGAAAAACTGTTTTTT
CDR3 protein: CASKGGVGEKLFF

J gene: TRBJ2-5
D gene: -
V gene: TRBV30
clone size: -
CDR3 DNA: TGTGCCTGGAGTGGGGTAGAGACCCAGTACTTC
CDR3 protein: CAWSGVETQYF

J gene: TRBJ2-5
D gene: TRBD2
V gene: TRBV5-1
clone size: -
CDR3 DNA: TGCGCCAGCAGCCTGACTAGCGGGGGGCAAGAGACCCAGTACTTC
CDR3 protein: CASSLTSGGQETQYF

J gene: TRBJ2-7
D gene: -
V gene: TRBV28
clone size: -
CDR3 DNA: TGTGCCAGCAGTCCGTGGGGCGACGACCGTCTGTACGAGCAGTACTTC
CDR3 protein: CASSPWGDDRLYEQYF

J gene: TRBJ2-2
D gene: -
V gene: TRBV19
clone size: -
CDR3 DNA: TGTGCCAGTAGTCTAGACTTGGCCGGGGAGCTGTTTTTT
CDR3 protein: CASSLDLAGELFF

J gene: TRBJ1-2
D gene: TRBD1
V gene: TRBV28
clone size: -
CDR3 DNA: TGTGCCAGCAGTTTAGAGGGACAGACATCCTATGGCTACACCTTC
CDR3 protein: CASSLEGQTSYGYTF

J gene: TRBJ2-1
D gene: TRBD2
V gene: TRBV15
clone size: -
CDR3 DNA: TGTGCCACCAGCCCCCTAGGACTAGCGGGAGGCAATGAGCAGTTCTTC
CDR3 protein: CATSPLGLAGGNEQFF

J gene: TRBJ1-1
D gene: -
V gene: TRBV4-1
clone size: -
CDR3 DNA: TGCGCCAGCAGCCACCCTGGCTACAAGGCTGAAGCTTTCTTT
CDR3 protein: CASSHPGYKAEAFF

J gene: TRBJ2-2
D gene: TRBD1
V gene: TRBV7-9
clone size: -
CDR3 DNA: TGTGCCAGTGGACACAGGGGAAGGACCGGGGAGCTGTTTTTT
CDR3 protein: CASGHRGRTGELFF

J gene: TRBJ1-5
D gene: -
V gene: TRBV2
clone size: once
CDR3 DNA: TGTGCCAGCAAAGAAAGAAGCAATCAGCCCCAGCATTTT
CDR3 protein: CASKERSNQPQHF

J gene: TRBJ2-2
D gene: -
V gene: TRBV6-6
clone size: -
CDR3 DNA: TGTGCCAGCAGTTTCGAAAGGGAGCTGTTTTTT
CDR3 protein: CASSFERELFF

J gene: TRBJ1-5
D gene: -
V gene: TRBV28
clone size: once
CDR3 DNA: TGTGCCAGCCTTCCCGGTCACTATAGCAATCAGCCCCAGCATTTT
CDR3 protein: CASLPGHYSNQPQHF

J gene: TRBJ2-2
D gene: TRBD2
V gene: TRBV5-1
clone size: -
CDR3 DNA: TGCGCCAGCAGCTTGGAGGGCGGGAGGAACACCGGGGAGCTGTTTTTT
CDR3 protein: CASSLEGGRNTGELFF

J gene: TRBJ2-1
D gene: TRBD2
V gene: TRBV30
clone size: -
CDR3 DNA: TGTGCCTTACAGACTAGCGGCTACTACAATGAGCAGTTCTTC
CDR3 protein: CALQTSGYYNEQFF

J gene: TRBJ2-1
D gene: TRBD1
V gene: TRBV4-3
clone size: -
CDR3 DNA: TGCGCCAGCAGCCAAGATCGGACAGGGGGCAATGAGCAGTTCTTC
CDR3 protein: CASSQDRTGGNEQFF

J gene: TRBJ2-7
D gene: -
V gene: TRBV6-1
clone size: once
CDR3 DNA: TGTGCCAGCAGTGAAGGCAAAGTTACCTACGAGCAGTACTTC
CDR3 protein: CASSEGKVTYEQYF

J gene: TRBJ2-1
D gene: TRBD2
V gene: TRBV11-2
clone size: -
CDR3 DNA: TGTGCCAGCAGCTTAGAACTAGCGGCTGGCGATGAGCAGTTCTTC
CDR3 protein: CASSLELAAGDEQFF

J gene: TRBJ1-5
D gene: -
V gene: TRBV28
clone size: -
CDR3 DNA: TGTGCCAGCAGTTTATGGTCCCAGCCCCAGCATTTT
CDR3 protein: CASSLWSQPQHF

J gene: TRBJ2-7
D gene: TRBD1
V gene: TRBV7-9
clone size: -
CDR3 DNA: TGTGCATCCCAGGGGGCAGCCTACGAGCAGTACTTC
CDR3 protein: CASQGAAYEQYF

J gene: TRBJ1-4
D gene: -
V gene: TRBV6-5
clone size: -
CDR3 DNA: TGTGCCAGCCTCGGGAGATCGGACGGAAAACTGTTTTTT
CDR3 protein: CASLGRSDGKLFF

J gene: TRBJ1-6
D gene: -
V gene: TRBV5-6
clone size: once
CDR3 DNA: TGTGCCAGCAGCTCTGTTTTCCAGTCACCCCTCCACTTT
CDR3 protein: CASSSVFQSPLHF

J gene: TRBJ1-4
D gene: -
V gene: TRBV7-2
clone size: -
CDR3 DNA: TGTGCCAGCAGGGCGGGGGGCACCAATGAAAAACTGTTTTTT
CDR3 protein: CASRAGGTNEKLFF